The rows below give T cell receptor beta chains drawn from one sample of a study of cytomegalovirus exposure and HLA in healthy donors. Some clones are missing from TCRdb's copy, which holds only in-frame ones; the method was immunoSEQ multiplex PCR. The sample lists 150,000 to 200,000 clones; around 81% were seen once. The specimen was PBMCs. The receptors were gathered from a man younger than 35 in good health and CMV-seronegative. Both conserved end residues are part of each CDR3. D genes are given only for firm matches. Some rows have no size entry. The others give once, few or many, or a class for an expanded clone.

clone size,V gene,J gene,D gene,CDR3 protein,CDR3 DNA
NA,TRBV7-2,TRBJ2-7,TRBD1,CASSRPTGTGEQYF,TGTGCCAGCAGCCGACCGACAGGGACGGGGGAGCAGTACTTC
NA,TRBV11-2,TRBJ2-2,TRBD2,CASAGGRELFF,TGTGCCAGCGCGGGAGGACGGGAGCTGTTTTTT
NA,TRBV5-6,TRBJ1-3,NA,CASSQRVSSGNTIYF,TGTGCCAGCAGCCAACGCGTGAGCTCTGGAAACACCATATATTTT
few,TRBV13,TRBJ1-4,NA,CASSSRLNEKLFF,TGTGCCAGCAGCTCCCGACTTAATGAAAAACTGTTTTTT
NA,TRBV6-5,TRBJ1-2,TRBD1,CASTERQGYGYTF,TGTGCCAGCACCGAGCGACAGGGCTATGGCTACACCTTC
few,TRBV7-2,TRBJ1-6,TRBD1,CASSPRGLGNSPLHF,TGTGCCAGCAGCCCCAGGGGGCTGGGAAATTCACCCCTCCACTTT
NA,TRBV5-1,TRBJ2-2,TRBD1,CASSWDSLRTGELFF,TGCGCCAGCAGCTGGGACAGCCTGAGGACCGGGGAGCTGTTTTTT
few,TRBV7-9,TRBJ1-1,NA,CASSPKDSKNTEAFF,TGTGCCAGCAGCCCCAAGGACAGCAAGAACACTGAAGCTTTCTTT
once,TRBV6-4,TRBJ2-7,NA,CASRDTLTVEQYF,TGTGCCAGCAGGGACACCCTAACCGTAGAGCAGTACTTC
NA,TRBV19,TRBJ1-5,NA,CASSGDGWGNQPQHF,TGTGCCAGTAGCGGGGATGGATGGGGCAATCAGCCCCAGCATTTT
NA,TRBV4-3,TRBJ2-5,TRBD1,CASSQDSGQGAQETQYF,TGCGCCAGCAGCCAAGACTCCGGCCAGGGGGCCCAAGAGACCCAGTACTTC
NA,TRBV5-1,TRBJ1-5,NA,CASSFSGNNQPQHF,TGCGCCAGCAGCTTTTCGGGGAACAATCAGCCCCAGCATTTT
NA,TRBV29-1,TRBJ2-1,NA,CSVEGWRAALNEQFF,TGCAGCGTTGAAGGGTGGCGGGCTGCCTTAAATGAGCAGTTCTTC
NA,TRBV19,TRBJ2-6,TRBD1,CASSIRTWTGTNVLTF,TGTGCCAGTAGTATAAGAACCTGGACAGGGACCAACGTCCTGACTTTC
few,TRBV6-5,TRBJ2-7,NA,CASSYTSEGSYEQYF,TGTGCCAGCAGTTACACAAGCGAGGGCTCCTACGAGCAGTACTTC
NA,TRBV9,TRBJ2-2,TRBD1,CASSVGQGANGELFF,TGTGCCAGCAGCGTAGGACAGGGGGCTAACGGGGAGCTGTTTTTT
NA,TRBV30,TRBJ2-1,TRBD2,CAWSLLRGLAGNEQFF,TGTGCCTGGAGCCTTCTTCGGGGACTAGCAGGCAATGAGCAGTTCTTC
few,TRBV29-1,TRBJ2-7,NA,CSVEPQGRGSYEQYF,TGCAGCGTTGAACCCCAGGGCAGGGGCAGCTACGAGCAGTACTTC
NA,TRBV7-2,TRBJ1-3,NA,CASSLAVAGNTIYF,TGTGCCAGCAGCTTAGCCGTAGCTGGAAACACCATATATTTT
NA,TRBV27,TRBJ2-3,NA,CASSNLRWSRATSDTQYF,TGTGCCAGCAGCAACTTACGATGGAGTCGTGCCACTTCAGATACGCAGTATTTT
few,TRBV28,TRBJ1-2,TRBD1,CASLGTGLYGYTF,TGTGCCAGCCTAGGGACAGGGCTTTATGGCTACACCTTC
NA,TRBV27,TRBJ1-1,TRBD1,CASRPGQAVMNTEAFF,TGTGCCAGCAGGCCGGGACAGGCCGTCATGAACACTGAAGCTTTCTTT
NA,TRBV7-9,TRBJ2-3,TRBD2,CASSERTSGLSTDTQYF,TGTGCCAGCAGCGAAAGGACTAGCGGGTTGAGCACAGATACGCAGTATTTT
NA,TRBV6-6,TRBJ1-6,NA,CASSPQGRSPLHF,TGTGCCAGCAGTCCACAGGGTAGGAGTCCCCTCCACTTT
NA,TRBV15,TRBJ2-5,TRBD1,CATNSPRRDRVGETQYF,TGTGCCACCAATAGCCCCCGTCGGGACAGGGTAGGAGAGACCCAGTACTTC
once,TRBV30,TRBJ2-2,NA,CAWSGGAGRAVHTGELFF,TGTGCCTGGAGTGGGGGCGCCGGCAGGGCCGTGCACACCGGGGAGCTGTTTTTT
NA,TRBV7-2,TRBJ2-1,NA,CASSLSGGEQFF,TGTGCCAGCAGCCTAAGCGGTGGTGAGCAGTTCTTC
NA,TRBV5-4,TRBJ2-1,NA,CASSEKRSDLYNEQFF,TGTGCCAGCAGCGAAAAGCGGTCAGACCTATACAATGAGCAGTTCTTC